Reported below is one T cell receptor beta chain. TCRdb keeps only in-frame clones here, not all; method: immunoSEQ multiplex PCR. The sample records some 100,000 clones, about nine tenths being singletons. This sample stems from a study of blood T cell repertoires in COVID-19. Study at large: Researchers got acute and convalescent COVID-19 samples from the United States, Italy and Spain. The cDNA or gDNA used as material had been derived from T cells, B-cell-depleted T cells, or PBMCs.

The CDR3 loop spans 14 amino acids. The V end was cut by 1 base, the J end by 8 bases, with 12 bases between. Germline loops: CDR1 SGHAT, CDR2 FQDESV (reference sequence). This TCR came from a man aged 55 to 70 with acute or convalescent COVID-19. The chain recombines TRBV11-1 with TRBJ2-1; no reliable D call. Sequencing was performed on peripheral blood. CDR3: CASSLGGSSYEQFF. Written as DNA, the CDR3 is TGTGCCAGCAGCTTAGGCGGCAGCTCTTATGAGCAGTTCTTC.